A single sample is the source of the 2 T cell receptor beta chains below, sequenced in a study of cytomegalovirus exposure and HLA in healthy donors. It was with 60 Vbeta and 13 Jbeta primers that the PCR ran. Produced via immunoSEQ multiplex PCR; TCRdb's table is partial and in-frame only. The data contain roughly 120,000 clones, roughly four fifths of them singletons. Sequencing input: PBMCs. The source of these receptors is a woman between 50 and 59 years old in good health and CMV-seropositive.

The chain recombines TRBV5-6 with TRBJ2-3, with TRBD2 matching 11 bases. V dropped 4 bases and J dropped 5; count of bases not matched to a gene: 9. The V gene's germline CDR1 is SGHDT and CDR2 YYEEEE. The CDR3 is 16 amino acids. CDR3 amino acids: CASSPGTSGGGDTQYF. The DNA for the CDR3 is TGTGCCAGCAGCCCCGGGACTAGCGGAGGTGGAGATACGCAGTATTTT.

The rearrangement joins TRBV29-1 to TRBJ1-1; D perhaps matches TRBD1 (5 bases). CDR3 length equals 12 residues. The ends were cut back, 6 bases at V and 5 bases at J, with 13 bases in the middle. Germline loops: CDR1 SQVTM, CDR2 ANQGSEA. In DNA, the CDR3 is TGCAGCGTGTTTTATAGGGGAACTGAAGCTTTCTTT. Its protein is CSVFYRGTEAFF.